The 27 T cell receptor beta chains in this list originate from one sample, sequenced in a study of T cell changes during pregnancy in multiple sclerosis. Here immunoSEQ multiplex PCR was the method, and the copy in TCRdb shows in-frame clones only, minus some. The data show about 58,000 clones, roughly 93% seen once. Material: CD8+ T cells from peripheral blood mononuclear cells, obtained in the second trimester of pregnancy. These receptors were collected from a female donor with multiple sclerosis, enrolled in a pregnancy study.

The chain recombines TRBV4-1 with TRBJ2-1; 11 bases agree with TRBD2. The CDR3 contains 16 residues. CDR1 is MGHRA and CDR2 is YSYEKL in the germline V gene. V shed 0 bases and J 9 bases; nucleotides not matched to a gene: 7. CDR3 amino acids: CASSQELAGANVEQFF. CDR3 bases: TGCGCCAGCAGCCAAGAACTAGCGGGAGCAAATGTTGAGCAGTTCTTC.

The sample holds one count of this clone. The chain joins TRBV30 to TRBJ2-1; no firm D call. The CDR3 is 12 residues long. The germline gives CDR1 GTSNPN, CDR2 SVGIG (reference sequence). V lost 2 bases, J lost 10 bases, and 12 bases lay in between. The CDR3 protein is CAWSPPTPEQFF. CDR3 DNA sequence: TGTGCCTGGAGTCCCCCAACTCCGGAGCAGTTCTTC.

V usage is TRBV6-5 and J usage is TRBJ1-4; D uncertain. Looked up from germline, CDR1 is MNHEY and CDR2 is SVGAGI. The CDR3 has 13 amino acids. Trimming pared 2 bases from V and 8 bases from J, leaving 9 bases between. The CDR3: CASSYRGGEKLFF. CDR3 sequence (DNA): TGTGCCAGCAGTTACCGCGGAGGGGAAAAACTGTTTTTT.

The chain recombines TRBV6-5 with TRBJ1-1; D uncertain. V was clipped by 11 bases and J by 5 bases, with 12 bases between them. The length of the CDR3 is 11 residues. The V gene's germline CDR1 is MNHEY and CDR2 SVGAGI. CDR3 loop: CAALTGTEAFF. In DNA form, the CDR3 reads TGTGCCGCGCTCACGGGAACTGAAGCTTTCTTT.

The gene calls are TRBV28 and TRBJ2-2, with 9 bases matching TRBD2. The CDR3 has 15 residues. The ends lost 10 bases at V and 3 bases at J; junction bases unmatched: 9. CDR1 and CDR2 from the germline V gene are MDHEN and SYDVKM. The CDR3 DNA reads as TGTGCCACCTTGGCGGGAGGGTATGACACCGGGGAGCTGTTTTTT. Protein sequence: CATLAGGYDTGELFF.

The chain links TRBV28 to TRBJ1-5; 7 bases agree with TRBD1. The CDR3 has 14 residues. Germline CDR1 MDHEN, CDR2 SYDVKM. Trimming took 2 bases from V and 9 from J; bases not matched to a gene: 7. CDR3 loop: CASSLRQGSGPQHF. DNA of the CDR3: TGTGCCAGCAGTTTAAGACAGGGATCAGGGCCCCAGCATTTT. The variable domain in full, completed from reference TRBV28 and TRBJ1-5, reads DVKVTQSSRYLVKRTGEKVFLECVQDMDHENMFWYRQDPGLGLRLIYFSYDVKMKEKGDIPEGYSVSREKKERFSLILESASTNQTSMYLCASSLRQGSGPQHFGDGTRLSIL.

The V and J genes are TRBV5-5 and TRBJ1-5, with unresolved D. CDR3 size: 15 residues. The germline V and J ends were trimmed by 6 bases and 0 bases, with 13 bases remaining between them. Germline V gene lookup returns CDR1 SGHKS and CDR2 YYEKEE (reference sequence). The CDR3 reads CASTLRAYSNQPQHF. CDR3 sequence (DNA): TGTGCCAGCACCCTGAGGGCTTATAGCAATCAGCCCCAGCATTTT. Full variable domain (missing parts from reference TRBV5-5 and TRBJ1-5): DAGVTQSPTHLIKTRGQQVTLRCSPISGHKSVSWYQQVLGQGPQFIFQYYEKEERGRGNFPDRFSARQFPNYSSELNVNALLLGDSALYLCASTLRAYSNQPQHFGDGTRLSIL.

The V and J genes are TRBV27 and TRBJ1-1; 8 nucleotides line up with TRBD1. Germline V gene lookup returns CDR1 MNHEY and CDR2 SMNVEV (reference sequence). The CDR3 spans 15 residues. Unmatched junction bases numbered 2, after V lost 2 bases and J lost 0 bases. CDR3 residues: CASSLGQGMNTEAFF. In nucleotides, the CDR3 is TGTGCCAGCAGTTTAGGACAGGGTATGAACACTGAAGCTTTCTTT.

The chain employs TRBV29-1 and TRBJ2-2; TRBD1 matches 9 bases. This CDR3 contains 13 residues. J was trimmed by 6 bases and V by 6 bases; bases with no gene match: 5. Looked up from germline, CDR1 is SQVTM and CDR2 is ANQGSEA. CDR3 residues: CSVVQGAPGELFF. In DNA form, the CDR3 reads TGCAGCGTGGTACAGGGGGCGCCCGGGGAGCTGTTTTTT.

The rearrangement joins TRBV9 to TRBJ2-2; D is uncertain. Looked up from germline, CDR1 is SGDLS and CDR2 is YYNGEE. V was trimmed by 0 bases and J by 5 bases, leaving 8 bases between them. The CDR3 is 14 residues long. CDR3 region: CASSVESETGELFF. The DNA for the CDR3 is TGTGCCAGCAGCGTAGAGTCCGAGACCGGGGAGCTGTTTTTT.

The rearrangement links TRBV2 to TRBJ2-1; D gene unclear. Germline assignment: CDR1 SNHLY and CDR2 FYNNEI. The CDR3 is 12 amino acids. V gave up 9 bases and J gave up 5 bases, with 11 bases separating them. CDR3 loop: CASPLSNNEQFF. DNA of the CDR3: TGTGCCAGTCCCCTGAGCAACAATGAGCAGTTCTTC.

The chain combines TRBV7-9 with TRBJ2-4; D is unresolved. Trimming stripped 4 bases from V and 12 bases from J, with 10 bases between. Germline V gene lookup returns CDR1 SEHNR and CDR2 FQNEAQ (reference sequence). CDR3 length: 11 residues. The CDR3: CASSSGPSQYF. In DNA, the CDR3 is TGTGCCAGCAGCTCTGGGCCAAGTCAGTACTTC.

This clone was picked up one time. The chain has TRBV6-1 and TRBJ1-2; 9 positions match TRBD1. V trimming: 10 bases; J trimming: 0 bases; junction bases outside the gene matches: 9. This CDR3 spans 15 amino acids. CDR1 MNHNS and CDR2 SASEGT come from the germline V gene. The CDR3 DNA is TGTGCCATCCGAAGACAGGGGGGAGCTAACTATGGCTACACCTTC. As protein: CAIRRQGGANYGYTF.

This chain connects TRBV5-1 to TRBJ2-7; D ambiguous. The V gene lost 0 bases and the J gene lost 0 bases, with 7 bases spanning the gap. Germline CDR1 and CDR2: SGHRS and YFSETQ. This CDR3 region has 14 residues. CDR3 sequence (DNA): TGCGCCAGCAGCTTGGCCAGTCCCTCCTACGAGCAGTACTTC. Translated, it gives CASSLASPSYEQYF.

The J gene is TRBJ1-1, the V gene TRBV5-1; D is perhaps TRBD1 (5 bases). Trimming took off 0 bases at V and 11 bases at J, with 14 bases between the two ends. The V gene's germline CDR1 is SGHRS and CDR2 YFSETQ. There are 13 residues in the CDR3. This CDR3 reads CASSLDGGALAFF. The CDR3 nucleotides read TGCGCCAGCAGCTTGGACGGAGGGGCACTGGCTTTCTTT.

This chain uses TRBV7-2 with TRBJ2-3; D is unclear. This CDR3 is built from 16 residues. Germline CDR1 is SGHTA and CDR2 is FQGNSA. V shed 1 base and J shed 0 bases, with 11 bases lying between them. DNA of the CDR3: TGTGCCAGCAGCTTAGGGCATTCGTCTAGCACAGATACGCAGTATTTT. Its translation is CASSLGHSSSTDTQYF. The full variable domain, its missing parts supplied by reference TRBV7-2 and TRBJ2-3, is GAGVSQSPSNKVTEKGKDVELRCDPISGHTALYWYRQSLGQGLEFLIYFQGNSAPDKSGLPSDRFSAERTGGSVSTLTIQRTQQEDSAVYLCASSLGHSSSTDTQYFGPGTRLTVL.

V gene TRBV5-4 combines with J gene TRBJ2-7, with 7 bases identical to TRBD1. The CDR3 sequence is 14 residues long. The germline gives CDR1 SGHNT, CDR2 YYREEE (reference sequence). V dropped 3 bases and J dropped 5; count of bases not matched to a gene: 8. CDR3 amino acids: CASSWETGLDEQYF. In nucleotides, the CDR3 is TGTGCCAGCAGCTGGGAGACAGGGCTCGACGAGCAGTACTTC.

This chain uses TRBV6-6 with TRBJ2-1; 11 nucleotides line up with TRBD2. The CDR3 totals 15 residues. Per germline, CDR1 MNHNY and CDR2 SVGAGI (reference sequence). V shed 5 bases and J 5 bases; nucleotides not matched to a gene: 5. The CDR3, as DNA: TGTGCCAGCAGTCAGACTAGCGGGACCCACAATGAGCAGTTCTTC. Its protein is CASSQTSGTHNEQFF.

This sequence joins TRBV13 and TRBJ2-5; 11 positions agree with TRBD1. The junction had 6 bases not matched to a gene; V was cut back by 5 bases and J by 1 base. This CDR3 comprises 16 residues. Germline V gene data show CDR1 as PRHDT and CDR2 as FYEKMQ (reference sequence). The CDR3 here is CASSPRTGGSQETQYF. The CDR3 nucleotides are TGTGCCAGCAGCCCCCGGACAGGGGGCTCCCAAGAGACCCAGTACTTC.

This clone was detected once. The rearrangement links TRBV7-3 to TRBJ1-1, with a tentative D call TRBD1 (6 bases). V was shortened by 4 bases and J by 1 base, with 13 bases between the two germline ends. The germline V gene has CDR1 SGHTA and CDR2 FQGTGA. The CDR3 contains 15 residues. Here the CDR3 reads CASSSDLGGNTEAFF. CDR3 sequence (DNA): TGTGCCAGCAGCTCCGACCTAGGGGGGAACACTGAAGCTTTCTTT.

CDR3 protein: CASSQPSGRGNEQFF. The CDR3 DNA follows: TGTGCCAGCAGCCAGCCTAGCGGGAGGGGCAATGAGCAGTTCTTC. The chain is built from TRBV14 and TRBJ2-1; TRBD2 matches at 12 bases. CDR3 length: 15 amino acids. Germline CDR1 SGHDN, CDR2 FVKESK. Unmatched junction bases numbered 3, after V lost 3 bases and J lost 6 bases.

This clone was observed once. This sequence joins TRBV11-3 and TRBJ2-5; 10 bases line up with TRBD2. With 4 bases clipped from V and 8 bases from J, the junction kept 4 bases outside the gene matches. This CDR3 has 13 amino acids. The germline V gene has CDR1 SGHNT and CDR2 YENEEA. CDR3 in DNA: TGTGCCAGCAGCTCCGGGACTAGCGAAACCCAGTACTTC. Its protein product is CASSSGTSETQYF.

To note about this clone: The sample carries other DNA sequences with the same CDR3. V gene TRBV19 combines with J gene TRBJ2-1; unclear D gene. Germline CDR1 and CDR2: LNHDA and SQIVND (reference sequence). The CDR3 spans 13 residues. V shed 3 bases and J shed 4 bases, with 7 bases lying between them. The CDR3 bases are TGTGCCAGTAGTATTGGTCTATACAATGAGCAGTTCTTC. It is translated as CASSIGLYNEQFF.

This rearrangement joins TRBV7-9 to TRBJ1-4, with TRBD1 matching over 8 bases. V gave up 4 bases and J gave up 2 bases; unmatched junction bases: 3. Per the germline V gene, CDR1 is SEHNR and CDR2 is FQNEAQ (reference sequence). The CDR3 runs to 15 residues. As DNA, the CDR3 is TGTGCCAGCAGCTCCCGGGACAGGACTAATGAAAAACTGTTTTTT. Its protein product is CASSSRDRTNEKLFF. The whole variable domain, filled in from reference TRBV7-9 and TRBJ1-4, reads DTGVSQNPRHKITKRGQNVTFRCDPISEHNRLYWYRQTLGQGPEFLTYFQNEAQLEKSRLLSDRFSAERPKGSFSTLEIQRTEQGDSAMYLCASSSRDRTNEKLFFGSGTQLSVL.

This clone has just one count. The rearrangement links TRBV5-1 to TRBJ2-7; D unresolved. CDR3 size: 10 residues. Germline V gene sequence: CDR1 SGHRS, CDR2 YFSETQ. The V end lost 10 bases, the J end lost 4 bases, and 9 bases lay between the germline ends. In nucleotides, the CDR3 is TGCGCCGAGGAATCTTACGAGCAGTACTTC. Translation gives CAEESYEQYF.

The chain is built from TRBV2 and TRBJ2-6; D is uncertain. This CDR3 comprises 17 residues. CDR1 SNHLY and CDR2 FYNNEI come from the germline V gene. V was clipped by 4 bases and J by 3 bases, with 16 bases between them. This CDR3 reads CASSGDMKMRGANVLTF. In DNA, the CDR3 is TGTGCCAGCAGTGGAGACATGAAGATGCGTGGGGCCAACGTCCTGACTTTC. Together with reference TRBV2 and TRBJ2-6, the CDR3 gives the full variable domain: EPEVTQTPSHQVTQMGQEVILRCVPISNHLYFYWYRQILGQKVEFLVSFYNNEISEKSEIFDDQFSVERPDGSNFTLKIRSTKLEDSAMYFCASSGDMKMRGANVLTFGAGSRLTVL.

The CDR3: CASGLVQTGNNNSPLHF. DNA of the CDR3: TGTGCTAGTGGTTTGGTCCAGACAGGGAACAATAATTCACCCCTCCACTTT. This chain joins TRBV12-5 and TRBJ1-6; 7 nucleotides line up with TRBD1. The V gene end was trimmed by 0 bases and the J gene end by 5 bases; junction bases not matched to a gene: 7. Germline lookup yields CDR1 LGHNT and CDR2 FRNRAP. This CDR3 spans 17 amino acids.